This note documents a single T cell receptor (beta chain) sequence. What it recognizes is unknown. These data come from a study of Ad26.COV2.S vaccination and SARS-CoV-2 variants. Study-wide points: People who got the vaccine or the placebo had similar non-spike TCR breadth. Spike-specific TCR breadth in vaccine recipients exceeded that seen in placebo recipients.

Germline assignment: CDR1 DFQATT and CDR2 SNEGSKA (reference sequence). The CDR3 extends over 11 amino acids. V was pared by 3 bases and J by 10 bases, with 12 bases between. TCRdb's copy holds only in-frame clones and misses some; the assay was immunoSEQ multiplex PCR. The table includes some 270,000 clones, 87% detected once. Treatment defined: about 20 received Ad26.COV2.S at low or high dose, single or two shots; 5 received placebo; per-sample allocation not given. Sampling was performed 63 days after the first vaccine or placebo injection. This Boston cohort included adults aged 18-55 years. Immunization relied on an Ad26 vector, which expressed Wuhan-strain SARS-CoV-2 spike.

Here the sequenced sample was peripheral blood, taken in a trial of Ad26.COV2.S vaccine versus placebo. The origin of this receptor is a person aged 18-65 years who received the Ad26.COV2.S COVID-19 vaccine or a placebo. The chain carries TRBV20-1 and TRBJ1-1; no definite D call. Here the CDR3 DNA reads TGCAGTGCTAGCCGGGCCGGAGGAGCTTTCTTT. Translation gives CSASRAGGAFF.